The T cell receptor (beta chain) under discussion was sequenced for a study of T cells in Graves' hyperthyroidism and ophthalmopathy (dated by TCRdb to about 2019). Regarding the research as a whole: To identify TCR V-J signatures that set the groups apart, the researchers used a discovery cohort of 100 patients, made up of roughly 40 with Graves' ophthalmopathy and some 56 with stable Graves' hyperthyroidism. In about 6 Graves' hyperthyroidism patients, the study also compared T-cell repertoires from thyroid tissue with T-cell repertoires from blood. The paper describes TCR Vbeta CDR3 sequencing of 130 to 150 peripheral blood samples, made up of under 50 ophthalmopathy patients, around 73 hyperthyroidism patients and roughly 17 progressor patients. Prospective prediction of ophthalmopathy was tested in an independent validation cohort of 18 hyperthyroidism patients and 17 patients who later progressed to ophthalmopathy. After blood sampling, hyperthyroidism patients were treated with methimazole at a starting dose of 30 mg daily, and ophthalmopathy patients were treated with high-dose intravenous methylprednisolone. The 75 to 100 discovery patients were divided at random into training and test sets in a 7:3 ratio. Study-level results and caveats: In validation, progression to ophthalmopathy was predicted by the model with 70.59% sensitivity and around 75% specificity, a median of about 6.4 months before onset. Ophthalmopathy was separated from stable hyperthyroidism by a 13 V-J signature model, with approximately 86% sensitivity and about 81% specificity obtained in cross-validation and 80%/75% obtained in testing. Blood samples also contained most of the expanded thyroid clonotypes (frequency above 0.001), which suggests that blood repertoires may reflect thyroid immune responses. No statistical method was used to set the sample size in advance, and investigators knew the group allocation.

Amplification of TCR beta CDR3 regions was carried out from RNA transcripts. A first-round RT-PCR of the TCR CDR3 used the HTBI primer set with the Qiagen OneStep RT-PCR kit. A second multiplex PCR round built the libraries, followed by size selection and purification. Sequencing of the libraries was done on an Illumina HiSeq2000 using paired-end 100 bp reads. For the original study's pipeline: SOAPnuke was used to process the raw data, removing reads that contained adapters or uncalled bases, had a mean Phred below 15, or lacked an exact match to the constant primer or identifier. High-quality paired reads were merged using COPE v1.2.5, and each unique nucleotide sequence was defined as a clonotype. Clonotypes were aligned to IMGT TRBV, TRBD and TRBJ reference segments using MiTCR v1.1. Analysis was restricted to V-J combinations with a frequency above 0.0001, which covered approximately 99% of repertoires. A TCS score was defined as the ratio of F50 (clonal expansion) to E x V (chaos), with BLOSUM62-based TCRdist applied between CDR3 peptides within each V-J. Welch's t-statistics and random forest reduced around 510 V-J features to roughly 13, which were used in a naive Bayes classifier (R e1071). Thyroid-blood repertoire similarity was quantified with the Morisita-Horn index. TCRdb reran the public reads through fastp at Q25 and MiXCR, keeping productive beta chains. Entries are consolidated by CDR3 protein sequence, retaining the most common genes and DNA. TCRdb, not the authors, supplied the V and J calls. This sample holds roughly 570,000 distinct CDR3 sequences; 46% were observed only once. Clones ranked in the top ten supply around 17% of the sample.

Concerning this clonotype: Its antigen is currently not known. Base qualities are not at hand, and no much larger clone is one base apart.

Inclusive of the bounding cysteine and phenylalanine, the CDR3 is 14 residues long. The entry retains the CDR3 DNA only, 42 bases that are in frame from base 1. V is pared back by 0 bases and J by 3 bases, with 8 bases lying between the germline termini. CDR1 and CDR2 are drawn from the germline V gene (reference sequence): LNHNV, YYDKDF. Patients with uncontrolled infections, other autoimmune diseases, pregnancy or lactation were excluded. Diagnoses relied on clinical symptoms, serum thyroxine and TRAb, thyroid ultrasound and orbital computed tomography. Total RNA was extracted using Trizol reagent, and RNA quality was assessed on an Agilent 2100 Bioanalyzer.

The receptor was derived from an adult woman with Graves' disease, either hyperthyroidism or ophthalmopathy (not recorded which). The specimen sequenced was peripheral blood or thyroid tissue (not recorded which). This sequence uses TRBV15 and TRBJ2-5; TRBD2 is possibly the D segment (5 matching bases). The bases are TGTGCCACCAGCAGAGATCCAGCGGAAGAGACCCAGTACTTC. Translated, it gives CATSRDPAEETQYF.